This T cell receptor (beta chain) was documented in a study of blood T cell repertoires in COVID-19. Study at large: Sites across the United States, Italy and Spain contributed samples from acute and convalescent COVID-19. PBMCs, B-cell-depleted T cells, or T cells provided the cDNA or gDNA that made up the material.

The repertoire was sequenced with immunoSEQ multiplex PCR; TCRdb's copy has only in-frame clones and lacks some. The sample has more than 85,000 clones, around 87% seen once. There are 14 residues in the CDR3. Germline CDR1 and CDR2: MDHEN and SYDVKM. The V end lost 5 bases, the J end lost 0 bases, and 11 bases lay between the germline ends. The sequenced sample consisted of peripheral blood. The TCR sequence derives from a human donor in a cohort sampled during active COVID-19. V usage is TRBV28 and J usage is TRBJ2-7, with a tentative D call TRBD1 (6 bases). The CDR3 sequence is CASSRSGVSYEQYF. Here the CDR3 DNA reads TGTGCCAGCAGTCGATCAGGGGTCTCCTACGAGCAGTACTTC.